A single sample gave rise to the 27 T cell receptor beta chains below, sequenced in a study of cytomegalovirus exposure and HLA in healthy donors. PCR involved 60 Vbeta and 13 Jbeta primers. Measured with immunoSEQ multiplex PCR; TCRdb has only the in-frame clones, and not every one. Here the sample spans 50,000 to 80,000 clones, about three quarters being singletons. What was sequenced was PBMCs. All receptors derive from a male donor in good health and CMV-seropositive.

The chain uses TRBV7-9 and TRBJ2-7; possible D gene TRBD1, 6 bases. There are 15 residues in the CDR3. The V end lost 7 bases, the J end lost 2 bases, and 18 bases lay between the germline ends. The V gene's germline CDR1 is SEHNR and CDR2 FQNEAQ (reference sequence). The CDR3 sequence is CASNPFSGGPYEQYF. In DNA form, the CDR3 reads TGTGCCAGCAACCCATTTAGTGGGGGCCCCTACGAGCAGTACTTC.

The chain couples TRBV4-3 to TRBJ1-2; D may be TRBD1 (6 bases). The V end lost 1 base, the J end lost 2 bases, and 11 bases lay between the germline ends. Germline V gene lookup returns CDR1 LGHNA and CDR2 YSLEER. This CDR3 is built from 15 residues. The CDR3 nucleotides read TGCGCCAGCAGCCAAGGGACAGTCACAAACTATGGCTACACCTTC. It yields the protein CASSQGTVTNYGYTF.

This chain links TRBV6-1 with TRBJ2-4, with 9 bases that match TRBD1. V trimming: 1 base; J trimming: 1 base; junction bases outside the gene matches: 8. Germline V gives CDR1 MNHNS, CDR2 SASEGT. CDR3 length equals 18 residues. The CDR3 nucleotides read TGTGCCAGCAGTGAAGACAGGGGGCACCCTCCGGCCAAAAACATTCAGTACTTC. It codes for CASSEDRGHPPAKNIQYF.

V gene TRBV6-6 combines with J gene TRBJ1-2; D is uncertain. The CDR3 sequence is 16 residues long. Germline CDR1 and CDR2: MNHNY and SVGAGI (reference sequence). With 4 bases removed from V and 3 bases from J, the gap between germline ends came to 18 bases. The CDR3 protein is CASSFETEVIYYGYTF. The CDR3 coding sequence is TGTGCCAGCAGTTTCGAGACGGAGGTTATTTACTATGGCTACACCTTC.

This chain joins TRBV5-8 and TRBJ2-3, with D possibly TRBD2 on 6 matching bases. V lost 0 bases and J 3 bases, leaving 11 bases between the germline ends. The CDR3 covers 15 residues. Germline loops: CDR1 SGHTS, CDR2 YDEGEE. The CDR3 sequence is CASSLGRRGTDTQYF. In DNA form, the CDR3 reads TGTGCCAGCAGCTTGGGGCGACGGGGGACAGATACGCAGTATTTT.

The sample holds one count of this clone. In DNA form, the CDR3 reads TGCGCCAGCAGCCGGATCCTTCAGGGACAGAACTACAATGAGCAGTTCTTC. It yields the protein CASSRILQGQNYNEQFF. The chain employs TRBV5-1 and TRBJ2-1, with 7 nucleotides matching TRBD1. The length of the CDR3 is 17 residues. Germline-derived CDR1 and CDR2 are SGHRS and YFSETQ. V trimming: 4 bases; J trimming: 3 bases; junction bases outside the gene matches: 13.

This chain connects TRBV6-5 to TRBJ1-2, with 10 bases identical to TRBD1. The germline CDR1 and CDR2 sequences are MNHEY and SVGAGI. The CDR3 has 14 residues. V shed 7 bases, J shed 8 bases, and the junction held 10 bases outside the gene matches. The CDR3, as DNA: TGTGCCAGCATTAACCGGGACAGGGGACGGGGCTACACCTTC. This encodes CASINRDRGRGYTF.

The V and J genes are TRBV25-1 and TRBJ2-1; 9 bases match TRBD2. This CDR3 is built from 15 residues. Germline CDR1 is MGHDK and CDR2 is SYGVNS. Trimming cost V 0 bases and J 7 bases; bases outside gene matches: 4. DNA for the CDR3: TGTGCCAGCAGTGAATATGCTAGCGGGGTTAATGAGCAGTTCTTC. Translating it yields CASSEYASGVNEQFF. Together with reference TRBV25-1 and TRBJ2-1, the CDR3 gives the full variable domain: EADIYQTPRYLVIGTGKKITLECSQTMGHDKMYWYQQDPGMELHLIHYSYGVNSTEKGDLSSESTVSRIRTEHFPLTLESARPSHTSQYLCASSEYASGVNEQFFGPGTRLTVL.

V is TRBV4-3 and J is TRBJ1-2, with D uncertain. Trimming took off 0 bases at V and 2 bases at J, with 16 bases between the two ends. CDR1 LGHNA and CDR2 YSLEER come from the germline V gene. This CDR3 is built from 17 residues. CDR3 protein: CASSQDIRETVNYGYTF. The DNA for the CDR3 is TGCGCCAGCAGCCAAGACATCCGGGAGACCGTAAACTATGGCTACACCTTC.

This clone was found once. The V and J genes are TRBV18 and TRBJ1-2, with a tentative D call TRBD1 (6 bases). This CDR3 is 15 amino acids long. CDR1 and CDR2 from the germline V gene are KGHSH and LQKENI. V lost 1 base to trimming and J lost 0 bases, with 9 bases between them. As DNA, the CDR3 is TGTGCCAGCTCACCACGGACAGTTACTAACTATGGCTACACCTTC. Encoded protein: CASSPRTVTNYGYTF.

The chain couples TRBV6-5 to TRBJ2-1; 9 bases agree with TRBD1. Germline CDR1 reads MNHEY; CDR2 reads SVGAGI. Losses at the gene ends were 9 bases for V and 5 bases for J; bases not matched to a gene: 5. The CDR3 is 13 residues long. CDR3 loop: CASRTGGHNEQFF. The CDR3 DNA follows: TGTGCCAGTCGAACAGGGGGCCACAATGAGCAGTTCTTC.

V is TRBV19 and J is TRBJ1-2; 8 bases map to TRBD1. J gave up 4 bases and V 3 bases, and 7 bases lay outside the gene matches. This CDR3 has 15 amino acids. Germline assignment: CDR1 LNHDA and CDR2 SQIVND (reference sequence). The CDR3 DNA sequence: TGTGCCAGTAGTATGGGCAGGGGGCTTGGCTATGGCTACACCTTC. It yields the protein CASSMGRGLGYGYTF.

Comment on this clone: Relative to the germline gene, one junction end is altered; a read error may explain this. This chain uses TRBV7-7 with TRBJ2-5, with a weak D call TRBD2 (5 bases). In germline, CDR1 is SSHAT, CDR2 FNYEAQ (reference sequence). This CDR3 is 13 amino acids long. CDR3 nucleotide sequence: TGTGCTAGCAGCTCCGAGGGTCGGGAGACCCAGTACTTC. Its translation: CASSSEGRETQYF.

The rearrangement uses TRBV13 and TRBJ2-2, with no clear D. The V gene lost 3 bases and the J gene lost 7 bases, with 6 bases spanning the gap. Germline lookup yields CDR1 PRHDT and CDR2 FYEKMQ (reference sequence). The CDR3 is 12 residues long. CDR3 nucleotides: TGTGCCAGCAGCTTTGCGGTCGGGGAGCTGTTTTTT. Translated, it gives CASSFAVGELFF.

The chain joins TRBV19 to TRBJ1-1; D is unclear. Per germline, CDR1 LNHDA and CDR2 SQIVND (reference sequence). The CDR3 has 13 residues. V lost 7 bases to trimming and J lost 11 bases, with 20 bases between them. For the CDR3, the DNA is TGTGCCAGTACTTCGAGGGAGAGACGGCAGGCTTTCTTT. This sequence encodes CASTSRERRQAFF.

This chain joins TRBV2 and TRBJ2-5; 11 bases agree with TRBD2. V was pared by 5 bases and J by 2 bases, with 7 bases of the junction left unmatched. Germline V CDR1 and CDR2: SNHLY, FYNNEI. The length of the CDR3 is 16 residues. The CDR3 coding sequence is TGTGCCAGCAGTCCAGGGATAGCGGGGGGGCAAGAGACCCAGTACTTC. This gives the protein CASSPGIAGGQETQYF.

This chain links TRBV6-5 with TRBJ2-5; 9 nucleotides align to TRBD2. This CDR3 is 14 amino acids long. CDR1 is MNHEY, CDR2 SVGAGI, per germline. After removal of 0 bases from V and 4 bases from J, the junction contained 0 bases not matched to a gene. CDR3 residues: CASSYSTSGETQYF. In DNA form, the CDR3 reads TGTGCCAGCAGTTACTCGACTAGCGGAGAGACCCAGTACTTC.

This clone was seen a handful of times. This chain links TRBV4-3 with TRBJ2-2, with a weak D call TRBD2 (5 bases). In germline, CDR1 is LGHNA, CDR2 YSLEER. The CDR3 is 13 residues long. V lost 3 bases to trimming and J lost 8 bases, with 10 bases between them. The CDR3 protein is CASSQKGGGELFF. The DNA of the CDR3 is TGCGCCAGCAGCCAGAAAGGCGGGGGGGAGCTGTTTTTT.

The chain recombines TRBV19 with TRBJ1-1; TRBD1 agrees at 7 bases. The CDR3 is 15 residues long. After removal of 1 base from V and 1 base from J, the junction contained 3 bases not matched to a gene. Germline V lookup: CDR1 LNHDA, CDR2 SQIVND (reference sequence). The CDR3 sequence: CASSIGTGANTEAFF. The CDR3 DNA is TGTGCCAGTAGTATAGGGACAGGCGCGAACACTGAAGCTTTCTTT.

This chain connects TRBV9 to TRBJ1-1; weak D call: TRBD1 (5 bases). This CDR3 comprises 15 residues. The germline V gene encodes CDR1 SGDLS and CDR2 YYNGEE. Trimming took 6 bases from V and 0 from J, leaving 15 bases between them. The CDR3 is CASTPAGPMNTEAFF. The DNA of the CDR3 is TGTGCCAGCACCCCGGCAGGGCCCATGAACACTGAAGCTTTCTTT.

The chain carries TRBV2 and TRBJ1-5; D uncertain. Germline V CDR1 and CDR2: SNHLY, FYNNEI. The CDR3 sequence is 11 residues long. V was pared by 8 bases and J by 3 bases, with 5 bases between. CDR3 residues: CASGLNQPQHF. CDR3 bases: TGTGCCAGCGGCCTCAATCAGCCCCAGCATTTT.

The CDR3 loop is CASSLFQGVSYEQYF. The CDR3, as DNA: TGTGCCAGCAGCTTGTTTCAGGGGGTCTCCTACGAGCAGTACTTC. This chain links TRBV5-6 with TRBJ2-7; TRBD1 agrees at 7 bases. This CDR3 spans 15 amino acids. The germline V gene has CDR1 SGHDT and CDR2 YYEEEE. V was clipped by 1 base and J by 0 bases; unmatched bases: 4.

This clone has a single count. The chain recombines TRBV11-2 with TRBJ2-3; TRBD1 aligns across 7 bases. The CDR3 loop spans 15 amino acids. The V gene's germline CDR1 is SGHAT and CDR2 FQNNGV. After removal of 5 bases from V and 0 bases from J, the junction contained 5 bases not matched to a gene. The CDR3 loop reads CASSQDRSSTDTQYF. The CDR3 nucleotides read TGTGCCAGCAGCCAGGACAGGTCTAGCACAGATACGCAGTATTTT.

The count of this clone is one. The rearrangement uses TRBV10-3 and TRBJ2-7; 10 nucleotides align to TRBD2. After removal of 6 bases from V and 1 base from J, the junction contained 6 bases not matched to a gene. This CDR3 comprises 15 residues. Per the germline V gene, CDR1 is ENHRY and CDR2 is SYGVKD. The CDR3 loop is CAIRNTSGKSYEQYF. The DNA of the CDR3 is TGTGCCATCAGGAATACTAGCGGGAAATCCTACGAGCAGTACTTC.

The CDR3 nucleotides read TGTGCCAGCAGCTCATTCGGGGGTCCGGAGACCCAGTACTTC. Amino acid sequence: CASSSFGGPETQYF. This chain connects TRBV11-2 to TRBJ2-5, with a tentative D call TRBD2 (6 bases). This CDR3 is 14 amino acids long. V was clipped by 4 bases and J by 5 bases, with 14 bases between them. CDR1 and CDR2 (germline): SGHAT, FQNNGV.

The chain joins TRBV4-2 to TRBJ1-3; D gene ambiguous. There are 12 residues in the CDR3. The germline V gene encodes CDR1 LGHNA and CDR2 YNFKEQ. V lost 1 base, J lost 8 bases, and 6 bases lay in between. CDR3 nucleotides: TGTGCCAGCAGCCAAGTGGAGGACACCATATATTTT. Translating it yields CASSQVEDTIYF.

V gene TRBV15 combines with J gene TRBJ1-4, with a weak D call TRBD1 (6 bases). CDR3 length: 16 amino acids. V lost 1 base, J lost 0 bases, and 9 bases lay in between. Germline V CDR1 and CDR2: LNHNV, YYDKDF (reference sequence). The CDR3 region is CATSRGQVATNEKLFF. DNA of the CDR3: TGTGCCACCAGCAGAGGACAGGTTGCAACTAATGAAAAACTGTTTTTT.